This T cell receptor beta chain appears in the sequencing data of a study of T cell responses to AZD1222 COVID-19 vaccine (dated by TCRdb to about 2021). Study-wide context: A total of under 250 trial participants underwent TCR sequencing, of whom roughly 210 had received two doses of AZD1222 and approximately 26 had received two doses of the MenACWY control vaccine. Trial participants were enrolled into age subgroups of 18-55, 56-69 and 70-plus years, which contained roughly 150, 30 and 60 TCR-sequenced participants, respectively. Beyond this particular receptor, the publication reports: A significant rise in spike-specific TCR breadth and depth was observed after two AZD1222 doses relative to day 0 and relative to MenACWY recipients. Most participants were white British and females outnumbered males, and the authors suggested that clonal diversity may have been underestimated. Only a handful of AZD1222 recipients were SARS-CoV-2 seropositive at baseline, limiting conclusions about previously exposed vaccinees. In the small 56-69-year group, the increase in depth fell short of significance, most likely because of low power. CD4 TCRs associated with the vaccine covered the entire spike protein, and the dominant responses were in regions 160-218 and 743-854. Because no day 14 peak-response samples were available, the repertoires could be characterized only after the peak T cell response. Reportedly, almost half of the unique spike-specific TCRs recognized epitopes lying outside the regions that are mutated in the B.1.351 and B.1.1.7 variants.

The V end gives up 4 bases and the J end 5 bases, leaving 9 bases in the junction not matched to a gene. Sequences SGDLS (CDR1) and YYNGEE (CDR2) are obtained from the germline V gene. The CDR3 runs 16 residues from the cysteine to the phenylalanine. The kept DNA is CDR3 alone, 48 bases in frame from the first base. This sample's time point label indicates: about 28 days (+/-7) after the second vaccine dose. AZD1222 recipients with second doses at about 4 weeks or about 12 weeks were pooled, because spike-specific TCR depth and breadth did not differ between schedules. Vaccinee samples came from UK trials COV001 and COV002, including a single-blind randomized controlled phase 2/3 trial of AZD1222 (ChAdOx1 nCoV-19) in healthy adults. For TCRbeta chain sequencing, PBMC samples from trial participants were taken at day 0 and at day 28 after the second dose. With regard to this clone: Its antigen remains undetermined. Nothing much larger sits one base from this clone, and base qualities are not available.

The CDR3 regions of human TCRbeta chains were analyzed by immunosequencing. The published analysis was carried out like this. TCRs in the repertoires were compared against a reference library of SARS-CoV-2-specific TCRs that had been generated with the MIRA antigen-specificity platform. Breadth meant the fraction of unique TCRs that were SARS-CoV-2-associated, whereas depth meant the fraction of total T cells that were SARS-CoV-2-associated. Each spike-specific TCR was assigned to its reactive spike region and to a CD4 or CD8 class using the MIRA data. Log10-transformed breadth and depth values were compared by one-way ANOVA with Sidak's multiple comparisons tests. TCRdb mirrors the immuneACCESS table, restricted to in-frame sequences. Some clones are absent from its copies; in checked studies, under half trace to an unresolved V gene, and the reason for the others is unknown. That table supplies the V and J calls and clone size; D and trimming were determined from the DNA. For this sample the table gives about 150,000 clones, of which approximately 91% were detected only once. Roughly 1.3% of the sample is taken by the ten largest.

The clonotype comes from an adult who received the AZD1222 COVID-19 vaccine. The sequences come from peripheral blood, collected 28 days after the second AZD1222 dose. The rearrangement combines TRBV9 with TRBJ2-5; 12 of the junction bases match TRBD1. DNA sequence: TGTGCCAGCAGCCCACAGGGACAGGGGGCCTATGAGACCCAGTACTTC. Its coded protein is CASSPQGQGAYETQYF.